Below, 16 T cell receptor beta chains from the same sample are listed, as sequenced in a study of CD8 T cells in ankylosing spondylitis. Study outcomes and limitations: Blood from ankylosing spondylitis patients appeared to carry a characteristic roughly eight-variant TCR beta motif.

The antigens these receptors bind are not known. Each CDR3 protein is one row after TCRdb ran MiXCR on the 5' RACE reads. Counted here are 700,000 to 850,000 distinct CDR3 sequences, about 12% occurring once; the ten biggest clones make up approximately 0.46%. The sequenced sample was blood, either unsorted or a sorted T cell fraction (not recorded which). These receptor sequences come from a male donor with ankylosing spondylitis.

This clonotype was recorded a few times. The genes are TRBV5-5 and TRBJ1-1, with TRBD1 as a possible D gene (5 bases). CDR1 is SGHKS and CDR2 is YYEKEE in the germline V gene (reference sequence). The CDR3 is 14 residues long. The ends were cut back, 4 bases at V and 4 bases at J, with 14 bases in the middle. The CDR3 bases are TGTGCCAGCAGCCGACTAGGGGTTTTCACTGAAGCTTTCTTT. The encoded protein is CASSRLGVFTEAFF.

This clonotype came up a few times. V is TRBV16 and J is TRBJ2-7; a weak D match, TRBD1 (6 bases). This CDR3 has 15 residues. In germline, CDR1 is KGHSY, CDR2 FQNENV. V was trimmed by 4 bases and J by 9 bases, leaving 22 bases between them. This CDR3 reads CASSPTGKGSGGQYF. The CDR3 DNA sequence: TGTGCCAGCAGCCCGACAGGAAAGGGGTCCGGCGGGCAGTACTTC.

This clonotype was seen more than once but under ten times. The CDR3, as DNA: TGCAGCGTTGTTGACAGGTCTTCCTACGAGCAGTACTTC. Translated: CSVVDRSSYEQYF. The chain joins TRBV29-1 to TRBJ2-7; D possibly corresponds to TRBD1 (6 bases). The length of the CDR3 is 13 residues. V lost 4 bases, J lost 1 base, and 11 bases lay in between. CDR1 is SQVTM, CDR2 ANQGSEA, per germline.

This clonotype occurred a few times. The CDR3 DNA follows: TGTGCCTGGAGCGTTAGAGGTGCCCCCAACTATGGCTACACCTTC. Translation gives CAWSVRGAPNYGYTF. The chain carries TRBV30 and TRBJ1-2; D gene unclear. The CDR3 spans 15 residues. Trimming shortened V by 3 bases and J by 2 bases, and 16 bases separated the two germline ends. The germline V gene has CDR1 GTSNPN and CDR2 SVGIG (reference sequence).

The table lists this clonotype with a few counts. This chain joins TRBV5-1 and TRBJ2-7; 7 nucleotides align to TRBD1. The CDR3 is 14 amino acids. V was pared by 0 bases and J by 5 bases, with 5 bases of the junction left unmatched. Germline assignment: CDR1 SGHRS and CDR2 YFSETQ. The CDR3 nucleotides are TGCGCCAGCAGCTTGGAGGGACAGAGTAACGAGCAGTACTTC. It encodes CASSLEGQSNEQYF.

This clonotype appeared many times. This rearrangement joins TRBV6-5 to TRBJ2-3; D uncertain. The CDR3 covers 14 residues. CDR1 and CDR2 from the germline V gene are MNHEY and SVGAGI. V was cut by 2 bases and J by 3 bases, with 9 bases left in between. Here the CDR3 reads CASSYRVRTDTQYF. The CDR3 DNA sequence: TGTGCCAGCAGTTACCGGGTTAGGACAGATACGCAGTATTTT.

The chain carries TRBV7-2 and TRBJ2-7, with D possibly matching TRBD2 (6 bases). This CDR3 is built from 13 residues. V lost 5 bases and J 1 base, leaving 9 bases between the germline ends. Germline-derived CDR1 and CDR2 are SGHTA and FQGNSA. In DNA form, the CDR3 reads TGTGCCAGCAGCGCTAGCGTATCCTACGAGCAGTACTTC. Translated, it gives CASSASVSYEQYF. Based on the CDR3 plus reference TRBV7-2 and TRBJ2-7, the full variable domain is GAGVSQSPSNKVTEKGKDVELRCDPISGHTALYWYRQSLGQGLEFLIYFQGNSAPDKSGLPSDRFSAERTGGSVSTLTIQRTQQEDSAVYLCASSASVSYEQYFGPGTRLTVT.

The gene calls are TRBV29-1 and TRBJ1-1; no reliable D call. CDR3 length: 11 residues. Looked up from germline, CDR1 is SQVTM and CDR2 is ANQGSEA. V was pared by 7 bases and J by 1 base, with 7 bases between. The CDR3 DNA sequence: TGCAGCGGCTCCAGGAACACTGAAGCTTTCTTT. It yields the protein CSGSRNTEAFF.

A few counts support this clonotype. J is TRBJ1-5 and V is TRBV12-3 or TRBV12-4; D uncertain. The CDR3 has 15 amino acids. Trimming removed 5 bases from V and 5 bases from J, with 16 bases in between. In DNA, the CDR3 is TGTGCCAGCAGTCTTATTGGGCAGCCGGATCAGCCCCAGCATTTT. It encodes CASSLIGQPDQPQHF.

This sequence joins TRBV6-5 and TRBJ2-7; D gene ambiguous. The CDR3 totals 14 residues. Trimming stripped 4 bases from V and 3 bases from J, with 13 bases between. The germline CDR1 and CDR2 sequences are MNHEY and SVGAGI. Here the CDR3 DNA reads TGTGCCAGCAGTTCCCCGCGGACGTACTACGAGCAGTACTTC. It specifies CASSSPRTYYEQYF.

This clonotype came up a few times. The DNA for the CDR3 is TGTGCCAGCAGCCAACGCCGGACAGGGGGCTTTGGCTACACCTTC. Its translation is CASSQRRTGGFGYTF. This chain uses TRBV5-5 with TRBJ1-2; 11 bases agree with TRBD1. The germline V gene encodes CDR1 SGHKS and CDR2 YYEKEE (reference sequence). The CDR3 consists of 15 residues. Trimming removed 4 bases from V and 7 bases from J; junction bases left unmatched: 9. Drawing the rest from reference TRBV5-5 and TRBJ1-2, the complete variable domain is DAGVTQSPTHLIKTRGQQVTLRCSPISGHKSVSWYQQVLGQGPQFIFQYYEKEERGRGNFPDRFSARQFPNYSSELNVNALLLGDSALYLCASSQRRTGGFGYTFGSGTRLTVV.

This clonotype was seen a handful of times. The chain employs TRBV7-2 and TRBJ2-7; D gene unclear. Germline V gives CDR1 SGHTA, CDR2 FQGNSA. Deletions cut 2 bases from V and 6 bases from J, with 11 bases between. CDR3 length: 13 amino acids. CDR3 protein: CASSLLGSTEQYF. The CDR3 region has the DNA TGTGCCAGCAGCTTACTCGGAAGTACCGAGCAGTACTTC.

V usage is TRBV19 and J usage is TRBJ2-2; maybe TRBD1 (6 bases). V was clipped by 6 bases and J by 8 bases, with 19 bases between them. This CDR3 is 15 amino acids long. Germline V lookup: CDR1 LNHDA, CDR2 SQIVND (reference sequence). CDR3 amino acids: CASSSVGAAGGELFF. The CDR3 DNA sequence: TGTGCCAGTAGCTCGGTGGGGGCAGCAGGAGGGGAGCTGTTTTTT.

This clonotype was observed a few times. The V and J genes are TRBV20-1 and TRBJ1-2; D uncertain. Germline V gene sequence: CDR1 DFQATT, CDR2 SNEGSKA (reference sequence). CDR3 length: 12 amino acids. Trimming took off 5 bases at V and 4 bases at J, with 11 bases between the two ends. CDR3 DNA: TGCAGTGCTCGCGTGGCCGGCTATGGCTACACCTTC. This sequence encodes CSARVAGYGYTF.

This clonotype was picked up a small number of times. The chain joins TRBV10-3 to TRBJ2-7; TRBD2 agrees at 7 bases. Losses at the gene ends were 3 bases for V and 7 bases for J; bases not matched to a gene: 6. The germline CDR1 and CDR2 sequences are ENHRY and SYGVKD. This CDR3 region has 13 residues. The CDR3 reads CAISEGEGREQYF. The CDR3 nucleotides read TGTGCCATCAGTGAAGGGGAGGGGCGGGAGCAGTACTTC.

Only a few counts were recorded for this clonotype. The chain is built from TRBV29-1 and TRBJ2-7; 9 bases line up with TRBD2. The V segment lost 6 bases and the J segment 1 base; nucleotides outside the gene matches: 10. The CDR3 loop spans 15 amino acids. Germline V lookup: CDR1 SQVTM, CDR2 ANQGSEA. The CDR3 sequence is CSVRRTSDHSYEQYF. CDR3 sequence (DNA): TGCAGCGTCAGAAGGACTAGCGACCATTCCTACGAGCAGTACTTC.